This passage covers 23 T cell receptor beta chains from one sample sequenced in a study of blood T cells in healthy people across ages. With a J-beta primer mix and a sample-barcoded 5' primer, a second PCR ran roughly 7 to 11 cycles. TCRdb used MiXCR to reprocess the 5' RACE reads, holding one entry per CDR3 protein. The repertoire has 1.5 million to 1.9 million distinct CDR3 sequences, approximately 42% of them found once; the top ten carry approximately 4%. Sequencing was performed on blood. The receptors originated from a woman younger than 35 in good health.

This clonotype was seen more than once but under ten times. V usage is TRBV20-1 and J usage is TRBJ1-2; possible D gene TRBD1, 5 bases. CDR3 length: 13 residues. Trimming shortened V by 6 bases and J by 2 bases, and 13 bases separated the two germline ends. CDR1 is DFQATT, CDR2 SNEGSKA, per germline (reference sequence). The CDR3 region is CSAPSTVNYGYTF. Written as DNA, the CDR3 is TGCAGTGCCCCATCGACAGTGAACTATGGCTACACCTTC.

This clonotype has only a few counts. The J gene is TRBJ2-3, the V gene TRBV4-3; D call uncertain. Germline V gene sequence: CDR1 LGHNA, CDR2 YSLEER. Trimming took 1 base from V and 9 from J, leaving 8 bases between them. The CDR3 totals 12 residues. The CDR3 sequence: CASSQVLGTQYF. The CDR3 DNA sequence: TGCGCCAGCAGCCAAGTCTTGGGCACGCAGTATTTT.

This clonotype was counted only a few times. The rearrangement joins TRBV10-3 to TRBJ2-1; 11 positions match TRBD2. Germline assignment: CDR1 ENHRY and CDR2 SYGVKD. V shed 4 bases and J 1 base; nucleotides not matched to a gene: 3. CDR3 size: 16 residues. This CDR3 is CAISGRLAGSYNEQFF. The CDR3 DNA reads as TGTGCCATCAGTGGACGACTAGCGGGGTCCTACAATGAGCAGTTCTTC.

V usage is TRBV12-5 and J usage is TRBJ2-3; the match to TRBD1 covers 8 bases. The CDR3 has 14 residues. The V gene end was trimmed by 6 bases and the J gene end by 0 bases; junction bases not matched to a gene: 2. Germline CDR1 is LGHNT and CDR2 is FRNRAP. This CDR3 reads CASGRQGSTDTQYF. The CDR3 DNA reads as TGTGCTAGTGGAAGACAGGGGAGCACAGATACGCAGTATTTT. Full variable domain (outside the CDR3, taken from reference TRBV12-5 and TRBJ2-3): DARVTQTPRHKVTEMGQEVTMRCQPILGHNTVFWYRQTMMQGLELLAYFRNRAPLDDSGMPKDRFSAEMPDATLATLKIQPSEPRDSAVYFCASGRQGSTDTQYFGPGTRLTVL.

In the case of this clonotype: An end of the junction does not agree with germline; a read error may underlie this. The chain combines TRBV4-1 with TRBJ2-7; a weak D match, TRBD2 (5 bases). Per the germline V gene, CDR1 is MGHRA and CDR2 is YSYEKL. The CDR3 is made up of 15 amino acids. For the CDR3, the DNA is TGCGCCGGCAGCCCCGCTCCCGGGGAAGTCTACGAGCAGTACTTC. It codes for CAGSPAPGEVYEQYF.

Worth noting for this clonotype: This may be a read error: a much more frequent sequence differs by one nucleotide. The rearrangement joins TRBV29-1 to TRBJ2-1; possible D gene TRBD1, 5 bases. From germline, CDR1 is SQVTM and CDR2 ANQGSEA. The CDR3 length is 13 residues. The CDR3 DNA follows: TGCAGCGTTGGCTCGCGCTTTGGGGCTGAGCAGGTCTTC. This gives the protein CSVGSRFGAEQVF.

The chain employs TRBV9 and TRBJ1-5; no clear D. V was clipped by 3 bases and J by 6 bases, with 13 bases between them. CDR1 is SGDLS and CDR2 is YYNGEE in the germline V gene. This CDR3 has 14 amino acids. The CDR3 spells CASSESGDLQPQHF. The CDR3 DNA reads as TGTGCCAGCAGCGAGTCAGGAGATCTTCAGCCCCAGCATTTT.

The chain recombines TRBV5-1 with TRBJ2-4; TRBD1 might be the D (6 bases). TRBJ2-7 explains the end of the DNA better; the J call may be wrong. The CDR3 length is 13 residues. CDR1 and CDR2 (germline): SGHRS, YFSETQ. CDR3 sequence: CASSPGTSLEQYF. DNA for the CDR3: TGCGCCAGCAGCCCAGGGACATCTCTCGAGCAGTACTTC.

Only a few counts were recorded for this clonotype. The chain employs TRBV29-1 and TRBJ1-2, with 7 bases aligning to TRBD1. After removal of 8 bases from V and 2 bases from J, the junction contained 5 bases not matched to a gene. This CDR3 has 12 residues. Germline lookup yields CDR1 SQVTM and CDR2 ANQGSEA. This chain's CDR3 is CSTETGNYGYTF. For the CDR3, the DNA is TGCAGCACAGAGACAGGGAACTATGGCTACACCTTC. The complete variable domain, with remaining parts taken from reference TRBV29-1 and TRBJ1-2, reads SAVISQKPSRDICQRGTSLTIQCQVDSQVTMMFWYRQQPGQSLTLIATANQGSEATYESGFVIDKFPISRPNLTFSTLTVSNMSPEDSSIYLCSTETGNYGYTFGSGTRLTVV.

The V gene is TRBV4-3, the J gene TRBJ2-6; no definite D call. CDR3 length: 15 amino acids. From germline, CDR1 is LGHNA and CDR2 YSLEER. The V gene lost 5 bases and the J gene lost 2 bases, with 10 bases spanning the gap. The CDR3 spells CASSGVEPGANVLTF. CDR3 nucleotide sequence: TGCGCCAGCAGCGGTGTTGAACCTGGGGCCAACGTCCTGACTTTC.

This clonotype has just a few counts. The chain is built from TRBV7-2 and TRBJ1-2, with TRBD1 matching over 8 bases. V lost 2 bases and J lost 7; bases outside the gene matches: 3. The germline CDR1 and CDR2 sequences are SGHTA and FQGNSA. The CDR3 length is 13 residues. The DNA of the CDR3 is TGTGCCAGCAGCTTATCAGGGGGCCCTGGCTACACCTTC. Protein product: CASSLSGGPGYTF.

The CDR3 DNA is TGTGCCAGCACCTTGACAGGACATGGCTACACCTTC. Protein sequence: CASTLTGHGYTF. The chain has TRBV28 and TRBJ1-2, with TRBD1 as a possible D gene (6 bases). CDR1 is MDHEN and CDR2 is SYDVKM in the germline V gene. The CDR3 consists of 12 residues. The germline V and J ends were trimmed by 7 bases and 6 bases, with 12 bases remaining between them.

The chain has TRBV7-8 and TRBJ2-6; D gene ambiguous. Looked up from germline, CDR1 is SGHVS and CDR2 is FQNEAQ. V dropped 1 base and J dropped 0 bases, with 10 bases sitting between them. This CDR3 contains 17 residues. CDR3 region: CASSLGSTISGANVLTF. The DNA for the CDR3 is TGTGCCAGCAGCTTAGGAAGTACGATCTCTGGGGCCAACGTCCTGACTTTC.

This clonotype was observed once. The chain has TRBV10-3 and TRBJ2-3; D gene uncertain. The germline V gene has CDR1 ENHRY and CDR2 SYGVKD. The ends were cut back, 8 bases at V and 5 bases at J, with 8 bases in the middle. The CDR3 consists of 11 residues. Written as DNA, the CDR3 is TGTGCCATCGGACCCGGAGATACGCAGTATTTT. Encoded protein: CAIGPGDTQYF.

The V call is TRBV2, the J call TRBJ1-6; TRBD1 matches at 7 bases. The trim removed 6 bases at V and 4 bases at J, leaving 3 bases unmatched. There are 14 residues in the CDR3. Germline-derived CDR1 and CDR2 are SNHLY and FYNNEI. The CDR3 is CASRLRGYNSPLHF. DNA for the CDR3: TGTGCCAGCAGGCTCAGGGGGTATAATTCACCCCTCCACTTT.

There are a few counts of this clonotype. The V gene is TRBV4-1, the J gene TRBJ1-2, with 8 bases identical to TRBD1. Looked up from germline, CDR1 is MGHRA and CDR2 is YSYEKL. Unmatched junction bases numbered 6, after V lost 3 bases and J lost 6 bases. The CDR3 covers 14 residues. This CDR3 is CASSHAGQGDGYTF. The CDR3 DNA sequence: TGCGCCAGCAGCCATGCTGGACAGGGCGATGGCTACACCTTC.

In DNA form, the CDR3 reads TGCGCCAGCAGCCAAGAACAGACCAGACCCAATGAGCAGTTCTTC. Protein: CASSQEQTRPNEQFF. The J gene is TRBJ2-1, the V gene TRBV4-3, with unresolved D. The length of the CDR3 is 15 residues. Between the trimmed V and J ends, which lost 0 bases and 6 bases, there was a span of 12 bases. The V gene's germline CDR1 is LGHNA and CDR2 YSLEER.

This clonotype was observed a single time. The CDR3 sequence: CASSLVGTQAGREQYF. CDR3 sequence (DNA): TGTGCCAGCAGCTTAGTCGGGACACAGGCGGGCCGGGAGCAGTACTTC. The chain recombines TRBV7-2 with TRBJ2-7, with D maybe TRBD1 (6 bases). V gave up 1 base and J gave up 7 bases, with 20 bases separating them. The length of the CDR3 is 16 residues. Germline-derived CDR1 and CDR2 are SGHTA and FQGNSA.

The chain has TRBV29-1 and TRBJ2-7; weak D call: TRBD1 (6 bases). Trimming left V 6 bases short and J 6 bases short, with 12 bases between. From germline, CDR1 is SQVTM and CDR2 ANQGSEA. The CDR3 runs to 11 residues. The CDR3 sequence: CSVRGTCEQYF. CDR3 DNA: TGCAGCGTGAGGGGGACGTGCGAGCAGTACTTC.

The chain links TRBV30 to TRBJ2-6; D perhaps matches TRBD1 (6 bases). With 7 bases removed from V and 0 bases from J, the gap between germline ends came to 13 bases. CDR3 length: 15 amino acids. The germline CDR1 and CDR2 sequences are GTSNPN and SVGIG (reference sequence). CDR3 region: CALDSGSSGANVLTF. CDR3 sequence (DNA): TGTGCCTTGGACAGTGGGAGCTCTGGGGCCAACGTCCTGACTTTC.

To note about this clonotype: Germline is not matched at one junction end, which may reflect a read error. The rearrangement uses TRBV6-2 or TRBV6-3 and TRBJ2-7, with TRBD1 identical over 7 bases. The CDR3 covers 15 residues. Germline CDR1 and CDR2: MNHEY and SVGEGT. The CDR3 loop reads CASSLLQWDRYEQYF. The CDR3 bases are TGTGCCAGCAGCCTTCTACAATGGGACAGATACGAACAGTACTTC.

This clonotype appeared a few times. The chain uses TRBV7-9 and TRBJ2-1; D gene uncertain. The CDR3 runs 14 residues. CDR1 and CDR2 (germline): SEHNR, FQNEAQ (reference sequence). V was trimmed by 5 bases and J by 4 bases, leaving 12 bases between them. The CDR3 here is CASSGRTEYNEQFF. The CDR3 nucleotides read TGTGCCAGCAGCGGACGGACGGAGTACAATGAGCAGTTCTTC.

The chain uses TRBV9 and TRBJ2-7, with D tentatively TRBD2 (6 bases). The CDR3 extends over 15 amino acids. The germline CDR1 and CDR2 sequences are SGDLS and YYNGEE. V dropped 3 bases and J dropped 3 bases, with 16 bases sitting between them. CDR3 coding DNA: TGTGCCAGCAGCGCGGGGGTGGGAGAGAACTACGAGCAGTACTTC. Protein sequence: CASSAGVGENYEQYF. Filled out from reference TRBV9 and TRBJ2-7, the complete variable domain reads DSGVTQTPKHLITATGQRVTLRCSPRSGDLSVYWYQQSLDQGLQFLIQYYNGEERAKGNILERFSAQQFPDLHSELNLSSLELGDSALYFCASSAGVGENYEQYFGPGTRLTVT.